The source of this TCR beta chain is a study of blood T cells in healthy people across ages. Broader study findings: TCR beta diversity tracked closely with naive T cell percentage. Bulk PBMC profiling left naive and antigen-experienced comparisons inconclusive.

A note on this clonotype: What it binds is not known.

The CDR3 sequence is 16 residues long. Trimming left V 1 base short and J 3 bases short, with 16 bases between. Germline V lookup: CDR1 DFQATT, CDR2 SNEGSKA (reference sequence). The second PCR ran about 6 to 11 cycles with a sample-barcoded 5' primer and J-beta primers. Each cDNA molecule received a tag from a template-switch adaptor that had 12 random nucleotides. TCRdb recomputed calls from the 5' RACE reads with MiXCR, one row per CDR3 protein. Of under 800,000 distinct CDR3 sequences detected, approximately 39% appear once; the ten largest clones hold more than 20%. This TCR was recovered from a woman between 55 and 75 years old in good health. This rearrangement joins TRBV20-1 to TRBJ2-1, with D possibly being TRBD2 (7 bases). Source material: blood. CDR3 sequence (DNA): TGCAGTGCTAGAGTGGGGGGGACAATTAACTACAATGAGCAGTTCTTC. Its protein product is CSARVGGTINYNEQFF.